This T cell receptor beta chain was captured in a study of blood T cell repertoires in COVID-19. Trimming removed 4 bases from V and 6 bases from J, with 13 bases in between. This CDR3 contains 14 residues. The germline V gene has CDR1 MNHEY and CDR2 SVGEGT. Authors' processing steps: Quantification of nucleated cells was approximated via reference gene primer amplification. TCRdb keeps only in-frame clones here, not all; method: immunoSEQ multiplex PCR. For V, J and clone size, that table is used; D and trimming come from the DNA. There are about 40,000 clones in the sample; about nine tenths occur only once, and approximately 8.9% lies in the top ten.

The sequenced sample was peripheral blood. The TCR originated in a woman older than 75 with active COVID-19. The V and J genes are TRBV6-2 or TRBV6-3 and TRBJ1-5, with D perhaps TRBD1 (5 bases). The CDR3 protein is CASSFSGGSQPQHF. In DNA, the CDR3 is TGTGCCAGCAGTTTCAGCGGGGGATCTCAGCCCCAGCATTTT.